These 4 T cell receptor beta chains were sequenced from one sample in a study of T cell changes during pregnancy in multiple sclerosis. Generated by immunoSEQ multiplex PCR, the TCRdb table keeps only in-frame clones and is missing some. The sample yields approximately 80,000 clones, 85% to 95% seen once. The material sequenced was peripheral blood, taken in the second trimester of pregnancy. These receptors originate from a female donor in good health, enrolled as a control in a pregnancy study.

The V and J genes are TRBV5-1 and TRBJ1-4; no reliable D call. Trimming cost V 1 base and J 0 bases, with 4 bases left between them. Germline V gene data show CDR1 as SGHRS and CDR2 as YFSETQ. The CDR3 has 14 residues. CDR3: CASSLTATNEKLFF. The CDR3 coding sequence is TGCGCCAGCAGCTTGACAGCAACTAATGAAAAACTGTTTTTT.

The chain has TRBV29-1 and TRBJ1-4, with a tentative D call TRBD1 (6 bases). Germline V gives CDR1 SQVTM, CDR2 ANQGSEA. V was clipped by 8 bases and J by 5 bases, with 12 bases between them. CDR3 length: 12 residues. The CDR3 here is CSTKRGNEKLFF. The DNA for the CDR3 is TGCAGCACGAAAAGGGGGAATGAAAAACTGTTTTTT.

This clone was picked up a small number of times. The chain employs TRBV7-9 and TRBJ2-7; possibly TRBD1 for D (6 bases). This CDR3 is built from 14 residues. Germline loops: CDR1 SEHNR, CDR2 FQNEAQ (reference sequence). V lost 5 bases to trimming and J lost 0 bases, with 11 bases between them. This chain's CDR3 is CASSQTDSSYEQYF. The CDR3 DNA follows: TGTGCCAGCAGCCAGACGGACAGCTCCTACGAGCAGTACTTC. The variable domain in full, completed from reference TRBV7-9 and TRBJ2-7, reads DTGVSQNPRHKITKRGQNVTFRCDPISEHNRLYWYRQTLGQGPEFLTYFQNEAQLEKSRLLSDRFSAERPKGSFSTLEIQRTEQGDSAMYLCASSQTDSSYEQYFGPGTRLTVT.

The chain carries TRBV4-3 and TRBJ2-7, with 10 bases matching TRBD2. With V trimmed by 3 bases and J by 0 bases, 8 bases remained unmatched. There are 17 residues in the CDR3. Germline V gives CDR1 LGHNA, CDR2 YSLEER. CDR3 sequence: CASSQFSGGTSSYEQYF. CDR3 bases: TGCGCCAGCAGCCAGTTTAGCGGGGGGACCAGCTCCTACGAGCAGTACTTC.